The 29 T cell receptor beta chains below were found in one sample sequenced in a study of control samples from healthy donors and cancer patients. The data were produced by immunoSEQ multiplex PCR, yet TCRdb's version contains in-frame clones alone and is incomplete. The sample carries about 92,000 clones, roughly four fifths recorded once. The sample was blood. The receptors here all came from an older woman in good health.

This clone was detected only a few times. CDR3 sequence: CASSPVGWPFAFF. The DNA of the CDR3 is TGCGCCAGCAGCCCCGTAGGTTGGCCGTTCGCGTTCTTC. The chain combines TRBV4-1 with TRBJ2-1; D not resolved. The germline V and J ends were trimmed by 4 bases and 15 bases, with 19 bases remaining between them. The germline CDR1 and CDR2 sequences are MGHRA and YSYEKL. The CDR3 runs to 13 residues.

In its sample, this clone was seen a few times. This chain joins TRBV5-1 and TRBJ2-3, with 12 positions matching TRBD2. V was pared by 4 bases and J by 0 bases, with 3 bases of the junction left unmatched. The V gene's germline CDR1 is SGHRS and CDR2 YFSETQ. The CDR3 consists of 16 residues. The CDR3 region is CASSIGTSGSTDTQYF. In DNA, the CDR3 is TGCGCCAGCAGCATAGGGACTAGCGGGAGCACAGATACGCAGTATTTT.

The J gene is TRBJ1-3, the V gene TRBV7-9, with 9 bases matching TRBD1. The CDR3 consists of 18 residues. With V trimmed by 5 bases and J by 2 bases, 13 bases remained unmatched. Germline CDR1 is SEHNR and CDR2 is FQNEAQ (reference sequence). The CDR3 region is CASSPTRPGTGTGNTIYF. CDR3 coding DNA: TGTGCCAGCAGCCCCACCCGTCCCGGGACAGGGACTGGAAACACCATATATTTT. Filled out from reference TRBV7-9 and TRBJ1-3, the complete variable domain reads DTGVSQNPRHKITKRGQNVTFRCDPISEHNRLYWYRQTLGQGPEFLTYFQNEAQLEKSRLLSDRFSAERPKGSFSTLEIQRTEQGDSAMYLCASSPTRPGTGTGNTIYFGEGSWLTVV.

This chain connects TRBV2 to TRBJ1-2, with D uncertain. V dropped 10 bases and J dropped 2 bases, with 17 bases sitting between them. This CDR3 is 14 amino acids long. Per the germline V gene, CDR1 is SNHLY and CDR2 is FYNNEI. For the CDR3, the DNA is TGTGCCACTTCGCCGGACCCTCCAAACTATGGCTACACCTTC. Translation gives CATSPDPPNYGYTF. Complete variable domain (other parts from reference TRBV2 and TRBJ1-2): EPEVTQTPSHQVTQMGQEVILRCVPISNHLYFYWYRQILGQKVEFLVSFYNNEISEKSEIFDDQFSVERPDGSNFTLKIRSTKLEDSAMYFCATSPDPPNYGYTFGSGTRLTVV.

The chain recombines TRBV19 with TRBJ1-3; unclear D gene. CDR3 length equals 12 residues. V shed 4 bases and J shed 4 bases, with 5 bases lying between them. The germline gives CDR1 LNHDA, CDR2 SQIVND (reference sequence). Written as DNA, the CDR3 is TGTGCCAGTAGTAGCATGGGAAACACCATATATTTT. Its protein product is CASSSMGNTIYF.

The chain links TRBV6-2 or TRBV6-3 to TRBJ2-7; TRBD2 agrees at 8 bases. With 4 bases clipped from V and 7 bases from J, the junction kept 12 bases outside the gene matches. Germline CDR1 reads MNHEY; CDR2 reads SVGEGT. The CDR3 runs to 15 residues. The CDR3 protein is CASSWPPGGPQEQYF. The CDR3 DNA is TGTGCCAGCAGTTGGCCGCCGGGAGGGCCTCAAGAGCAGTACTTC.

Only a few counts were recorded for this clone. CDR3 residues: CASSSVWGVNNSPLHF. DNA of the CDR3: TGTGCCAGCAGCTCCGTTTGGGGGGTTAATAATTCACCCCTCCACTTT. The rearrangement uses TRBV7-2 and TRBJ1-6, with TRBD1 as a possible D gene (5 bases). The length of the CDR3 is 16 residues. Germline V gives CDR1 SGHTA, CDR2 FQGNSA. V was pared by 4 bases and J by 5 bases, with 15 bases between.

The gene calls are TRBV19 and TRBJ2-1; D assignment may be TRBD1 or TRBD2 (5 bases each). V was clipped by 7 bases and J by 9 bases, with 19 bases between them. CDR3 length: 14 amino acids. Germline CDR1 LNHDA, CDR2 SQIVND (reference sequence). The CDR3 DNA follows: TGTGCCAGTACCCTGGGGGTCGATTCGGGTGAGCAGTTCTTC. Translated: CASTLGVDSGEQFF.

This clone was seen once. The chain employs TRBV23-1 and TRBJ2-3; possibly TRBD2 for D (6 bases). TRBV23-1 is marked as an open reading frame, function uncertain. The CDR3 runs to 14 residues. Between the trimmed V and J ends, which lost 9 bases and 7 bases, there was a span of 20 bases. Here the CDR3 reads CASSSGAQDYTQYF. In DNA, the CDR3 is TGCGCCAGTAGTTCGGGAGCTCAAGACTATACGCAGTATTTT.

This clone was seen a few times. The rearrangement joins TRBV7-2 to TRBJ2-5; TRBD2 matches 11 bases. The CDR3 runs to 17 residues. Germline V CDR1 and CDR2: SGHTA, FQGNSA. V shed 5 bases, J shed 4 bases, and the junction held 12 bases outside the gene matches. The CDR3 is CASSQLALAGGGETQYF. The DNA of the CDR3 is TGTGCCAGCAGCCAACTTGCGCTAGCGGGGGGCGGAGAGACCCAGTACTTC. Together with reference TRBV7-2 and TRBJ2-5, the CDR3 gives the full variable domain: GAGVSQSPSNKVTEKGKDVELRCDPISGHTALYWYRQSLGQGLEFLIYFQGNSAPDKSGLPSDRFSAERTGGSVSTLTIQRTQQEDSAVYLCASSQLALAGGGETQYFGPGTRLLVL.

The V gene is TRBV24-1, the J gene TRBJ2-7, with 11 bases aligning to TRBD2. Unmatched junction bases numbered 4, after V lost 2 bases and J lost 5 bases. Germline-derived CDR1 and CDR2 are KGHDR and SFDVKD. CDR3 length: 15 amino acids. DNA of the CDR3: TGTGCCACCAGTGATTCGTCTAGCGGGAGGAACGAGCAGTACTTC. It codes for CATSDSSSGRNEQYF.

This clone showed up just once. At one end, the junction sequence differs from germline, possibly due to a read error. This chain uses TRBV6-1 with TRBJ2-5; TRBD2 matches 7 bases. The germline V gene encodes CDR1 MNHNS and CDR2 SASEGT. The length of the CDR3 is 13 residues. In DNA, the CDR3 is TGTGCCAGCCGTGAGCCCCCTGCGGGGGCCCAGTACTTC. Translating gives CASREPPAGAQYF.

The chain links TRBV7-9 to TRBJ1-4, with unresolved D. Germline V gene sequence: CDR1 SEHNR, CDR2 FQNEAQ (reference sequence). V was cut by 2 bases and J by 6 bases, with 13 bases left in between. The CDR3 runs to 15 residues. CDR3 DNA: TGTGCCAGCAGCTTAAGGTCCCAGATCGATGAAAAACTGTTTTTT. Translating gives CASSLRSQIDEKLFF.

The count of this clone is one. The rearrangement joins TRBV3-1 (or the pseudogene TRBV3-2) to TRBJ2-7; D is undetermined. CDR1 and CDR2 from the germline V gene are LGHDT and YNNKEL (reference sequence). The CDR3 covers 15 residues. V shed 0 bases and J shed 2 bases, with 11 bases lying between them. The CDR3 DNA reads TGTGCCAGCAGCCAAGAAGGCAGGCACACCTACGAGCAGTACTTC. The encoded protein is CASSQEGRHTYEQYF.

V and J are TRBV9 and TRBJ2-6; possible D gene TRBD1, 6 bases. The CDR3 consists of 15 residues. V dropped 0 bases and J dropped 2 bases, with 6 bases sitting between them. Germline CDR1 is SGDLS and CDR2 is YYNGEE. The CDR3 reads CASSVDRAGANVLTF. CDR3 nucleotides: TGTGCCAGCAGCGTAGACAGGGCTGGGGCCAACGTCCTGACTTTC.

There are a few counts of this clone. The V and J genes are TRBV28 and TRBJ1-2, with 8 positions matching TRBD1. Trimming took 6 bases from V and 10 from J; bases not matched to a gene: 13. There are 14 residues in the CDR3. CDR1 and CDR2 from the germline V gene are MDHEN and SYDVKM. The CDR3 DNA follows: TGTGCCAGCAGCCAACCGGGACAGGAAGAGGACTACACCTTC. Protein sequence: CASSQPGQEEDYTF.

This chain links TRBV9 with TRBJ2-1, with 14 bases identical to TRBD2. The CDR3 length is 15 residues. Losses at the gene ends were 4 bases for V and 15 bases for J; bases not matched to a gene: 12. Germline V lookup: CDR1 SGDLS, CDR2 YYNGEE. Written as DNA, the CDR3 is TGTGCCAGCAGCCGATATTCGGGACTAGCGGGAGTAACGTTCTTC. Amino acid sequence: CASSRYSGLAGVTFF.

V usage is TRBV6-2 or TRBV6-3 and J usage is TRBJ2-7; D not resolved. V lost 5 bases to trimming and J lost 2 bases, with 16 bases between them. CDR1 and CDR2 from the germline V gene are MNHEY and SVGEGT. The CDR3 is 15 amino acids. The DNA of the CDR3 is TGTGCCAGCAGTCCCAGAAAGGACGGAACCTACGAGCAGTACTTC. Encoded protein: CASSPRKDGTYEQYF.

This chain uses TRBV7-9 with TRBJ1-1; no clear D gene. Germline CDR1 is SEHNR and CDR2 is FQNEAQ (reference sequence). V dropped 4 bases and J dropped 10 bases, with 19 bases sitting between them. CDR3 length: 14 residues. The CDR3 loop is CASSSVPEGLGAFF. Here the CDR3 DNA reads TGTGCCAGCAGCTCAGTTCCGGAGGGTCTCGGAGCTTTCTTT.

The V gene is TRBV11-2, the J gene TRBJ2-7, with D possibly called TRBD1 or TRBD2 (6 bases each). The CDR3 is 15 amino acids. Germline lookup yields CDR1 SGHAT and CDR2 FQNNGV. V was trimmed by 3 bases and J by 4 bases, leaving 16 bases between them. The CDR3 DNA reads TGTGCCAGCAGCTTCCGGGATGGGGGGCTATACGAGCAGTACTTC. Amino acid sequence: CASSFRDGGLYEQYF.

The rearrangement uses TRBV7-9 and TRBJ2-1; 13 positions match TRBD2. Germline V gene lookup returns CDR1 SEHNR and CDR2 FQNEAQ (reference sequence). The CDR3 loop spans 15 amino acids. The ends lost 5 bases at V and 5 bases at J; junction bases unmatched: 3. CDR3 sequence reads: CASSTGLAGDNEQFF. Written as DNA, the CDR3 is TGTGCCAGCAGCACCGGACTAGCGGGAGACAATGAGCAGTTCTTC.

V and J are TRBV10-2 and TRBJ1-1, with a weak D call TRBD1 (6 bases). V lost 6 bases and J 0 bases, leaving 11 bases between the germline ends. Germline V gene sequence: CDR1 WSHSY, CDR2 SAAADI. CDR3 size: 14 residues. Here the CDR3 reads CASSVQGMNTEAFF. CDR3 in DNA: TGCGCCAGCAGCGTACAGGGAATGAACACTGAAGCTTTCTTT.

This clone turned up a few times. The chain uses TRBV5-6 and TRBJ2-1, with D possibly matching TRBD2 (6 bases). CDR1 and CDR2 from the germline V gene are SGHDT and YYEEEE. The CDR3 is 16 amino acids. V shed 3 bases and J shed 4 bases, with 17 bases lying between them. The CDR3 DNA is TGTGCCAGCAGCTGGAGGGGTCACTGGACATACAATGAGCAGTTCTTC. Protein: CASSWRGHWTYNEQFF.

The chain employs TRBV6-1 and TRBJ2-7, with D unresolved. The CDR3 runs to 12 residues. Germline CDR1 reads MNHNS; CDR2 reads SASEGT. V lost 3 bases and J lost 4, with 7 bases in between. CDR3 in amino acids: CASSDLFYEQYF. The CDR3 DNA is TGTGCCAGCAGTGATCTCTTTTACGAGCAGTACTTC.

CDR3 residues: CASSPNLLAGKETQYF. The DNA of the CDR3 is TGCGCCAGCAGCCCCAACCTACTAGCGGGGAAGGAGACCCAGTACTTC. This chain links TRBV5-1 with TRBJ2-5, with 10 bases that match TRBD2. CDR1 is SGHRS, CDR2 YFSETQ, per germline. V dropped 4 bases and J dropped 5; count of bases not matched to a gene: 11. This CDR3 region has 16 residues.

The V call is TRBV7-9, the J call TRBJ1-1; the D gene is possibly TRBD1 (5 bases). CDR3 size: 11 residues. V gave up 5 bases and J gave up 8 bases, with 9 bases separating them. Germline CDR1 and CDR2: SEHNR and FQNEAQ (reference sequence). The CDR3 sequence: CASSPGTEAFF. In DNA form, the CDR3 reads TGTGCCAGCAGCCCTGGGACCGAAGCTTTCTTT.

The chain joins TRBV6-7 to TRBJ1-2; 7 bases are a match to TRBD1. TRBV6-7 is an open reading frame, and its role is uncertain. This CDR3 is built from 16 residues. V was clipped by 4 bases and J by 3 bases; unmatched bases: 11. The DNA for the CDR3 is TGTGCCAGCAGTTTCGCCAGGGGGACGGTTCACTATGGCTACACCTTC. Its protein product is CASSFARGTVHYGYTF.

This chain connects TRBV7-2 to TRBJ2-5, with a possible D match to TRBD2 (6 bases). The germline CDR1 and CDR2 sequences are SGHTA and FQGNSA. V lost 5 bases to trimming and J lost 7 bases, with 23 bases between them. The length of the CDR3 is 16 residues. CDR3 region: CASSRRRAGLAGTQYF. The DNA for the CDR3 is TGTGCCAGCAGCCGTCGTAGGGCGGGGCTGGCGGGGACCCAGTACTTC.

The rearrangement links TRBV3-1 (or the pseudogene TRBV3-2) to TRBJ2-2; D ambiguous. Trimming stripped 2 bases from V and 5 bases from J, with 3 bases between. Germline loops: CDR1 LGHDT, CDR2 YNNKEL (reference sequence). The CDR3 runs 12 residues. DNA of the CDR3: TGTGCCAGCAGCCAACCAACCGGGGAGCTGTTTTTT. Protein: CASSQPTGELFF.